What follows are 14 T cell receptor beta chains derived from one specimen sequenced in a study of CXCR3-negative and CXCR3-positive naive CD8 T cells. General study points: Researchers report that CXCR3-positive naive cells carry more hydrophobic TRB CDR3s than CXCR3-negative naive cells.

These TCRs are of unknown antigen specificity. UMI-labeled 5' RACE TRB cDNA libraries were prepared from the cells. TCRdb re-analyzed the 5' RACE reads; it lists each CDR3 protein once, without DNA. The sample features fewer than 90,000 distinct CDR3 sequences, with 0.62% in its top ten. The sequenced material came from naive CXCR3+ CD8+ T cells from blood. As for subset: CD45RO-CCR7+CD27+CD95- naive CD8+ T cells expressing CXCR3 (TNR3+). The receptors here all came from a human donor in good health. Some clones in this sample may be carry-over from other donors' samples.

This rearrangement joins TRBV28 to TRBJ1-2; with no DNA, the TCRdb D assignment of TRBD1 cannot be verified. The CDR3 consists of 17 residues. Germline CDR1 MDHEN, CDR2 SYDVKM. CDR3 in amino acids: CASSLRGTGGAFYGYTF.

The rearrangement uses TRBV12-3 or TRBV12-4 and TRBJ1-5. The CDR3 sequence is 14 residues long. The CDR3 loop is CASSLTDSNQPQHF.

V gene TRBV5-5 combines with J gene TRBJ2-7; the D gene TCRdb calls, TRBD1, cannot be checked with no DNA. Per germline, CDR1 SGHKS and CDR2 YYEKEE (reference sequence). The CDR3 is 18 residues long. This chain's CDR3 is CASSLAISFQGPSYEQYF.

The rearrangement uses TRBV28 and TRBJ2-5. This CDR3 comprises 15 residues. Germline-derived CDR1 and CDR2 are MDHEN and SYDVKM. CDR3 residues: CASSVFRTKQETQYF.

The chain carries TRBV27 and TRBJ2-1. CDR3 length: 14 residues. Germline V gives CDR1 MNHEY, CDR2 SMNVEV (reference sequence). CDR3: CASSSGGPYNEQFF.

V is TRBV12-3 or TRBV12-4 and J is TRBJ2-7; TCRdb proposes TRBD1, but this gene call is untestable without DNA. The length of the CDR3 is 12 residues. The CDR3 region is CASTQGAREQYF.

J is TRBJ2-3 and V is TRBV4-2. CDR3 length: 13 residues. Germline V lookup: CDR1 LGHNA, CDR2 YNFKEQ. The chain's CDR3 is CASSQEPPDTQYF.

The J gene is TRBJ2-7, the V gene TRBV6-1. There are 16 residues in the CDR3. Germline lookup yields CDR1 MNHNS and CDR2 SASEGT. CDR3 residues: CASSVEVTESSYEQYF.

The chain employs TRBV15 and TRBJ1-6; TCRdb gives TRBD1 as the D gene, but with no DNA this cannot be confirmed. Per the germline V gene, CDR1 is LNHNV and CDR2 is YYDKDF (reference sequence). The CDR3 extends over 14 amino acids. The CDR3 loop reads CATSRDRQGSPLHF.

CDR3 sequence: CSVENRGGRGGDTQYF. The chain recombines TRBV29-1 with TRBJ2-3; TCRdb's assignment of TRBD1 cannot be checked, as there is no DNA. The CDR3 covers 16 residues. The germline V gene encodes CDR1 SQVTM and CDR2 ANQGSEA.

The chain joins TRBV28 to TRBJ2-1; TCRdb names TRBD2, which stays unverified in the absence of DNA. This CDR3 spans 14 amino acids. The germline CDR1 and CDR2 sequences are MDHEN and SYDVKM. The CDR3 loop is CASSPRREVDEQFF. The full variable domain, in which reference TRBV28 and TRBJ2-1 provide the parts outside the CDR3, is DVKVTQSSRYLVKRTGEKVFLECVQDMDHENMFWYRQDPGLGLRLIYFSYDVKMKEKGDIPEGYSVSREKKERFSLILESASTNQTSMYLCASSPRREVDEQFFGPGTRLTVL.

The chain joins TRBV5-1 to TRBJ2-7; TCRdb's D call of TRBD2 is untestable without DNA. Germline V lookup: CDR1 SGHRS, CDR2 YFSETQ. The CDR3 is made up of 20 amino acids. The CDR3 sequence is CASSLTPGSPHPLRAYEQYF.

The genes are TRBV7-9 and TRBJ1-2; TCRdb's D gene call, TRBD1, goes unchecked for lack of DNA. CDR1 is SEHNR and CDR2 is FQNEAQ in the germline V gene (reference sequence). CDR3 length: 14 residues. CDR3 in amino acids: CASSPTGGNYGYTF. The variable domain in full, with the rest retrieved from reference TRBV7-9 and TRBJ1-2, is DTGVSQNPRHKITKRGQNVTFRCDPISEHNRLYWYRQTLGQGPEFLTYFQNEAQLEKSRLLSDRFSAERPKGSFSTLEIQRTEQGDSAMYLCASSPTGGNYGYTFGSGTRLTVV.

The rearrangement uses TRBV5-1 and TRBJ1-1. This CDR3 is built from 16 residues. The germline gives CDR1 SGHRS, CDR2 YFSETQ. The CDR3: CASSLSIDPMNTEAFF.